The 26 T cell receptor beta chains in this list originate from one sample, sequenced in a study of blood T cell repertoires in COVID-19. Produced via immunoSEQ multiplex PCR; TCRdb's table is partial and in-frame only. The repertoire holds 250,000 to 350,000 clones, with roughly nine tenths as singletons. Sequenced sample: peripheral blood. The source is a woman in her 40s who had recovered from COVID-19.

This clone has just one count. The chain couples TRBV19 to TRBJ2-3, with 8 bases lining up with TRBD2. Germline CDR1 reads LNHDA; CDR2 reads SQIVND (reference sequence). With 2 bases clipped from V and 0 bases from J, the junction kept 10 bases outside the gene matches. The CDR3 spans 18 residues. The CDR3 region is CASSIPAGGRPSTDTQYF. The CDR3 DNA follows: TGTGCCAGTAGTATACCGGCGGGAGGCCGTCCCAGCACAGATACGCAGTATTTT. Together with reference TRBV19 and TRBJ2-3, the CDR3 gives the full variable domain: DGGITQSPKYLFRKEGQNVTLSCEQNLNHDAMYWYRQDPGQGLRLIYYSQIVNDFQKGDIAEGYSVSREKKESFPLTVTSAQKNPTAFYLCASSIPAGGRPSTDTQYFGPGTRLTVL.

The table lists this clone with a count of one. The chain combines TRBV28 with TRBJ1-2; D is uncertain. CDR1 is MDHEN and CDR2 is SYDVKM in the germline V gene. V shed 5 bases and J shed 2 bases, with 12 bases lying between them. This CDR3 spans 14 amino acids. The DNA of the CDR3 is TGTGCCAGCAGTGAATCTTCGGTAAACTATGGCTACACCTTC. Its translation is CASSESSVNYGYTF.

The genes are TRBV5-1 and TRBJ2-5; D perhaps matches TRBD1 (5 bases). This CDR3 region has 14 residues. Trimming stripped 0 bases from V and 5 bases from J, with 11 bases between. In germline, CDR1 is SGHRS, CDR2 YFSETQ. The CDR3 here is CASSLAGLRETQYF. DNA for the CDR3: TGCGCCAGCAGCTTGGCAGGGTTAAGGGAGACCCAGTACTTC.

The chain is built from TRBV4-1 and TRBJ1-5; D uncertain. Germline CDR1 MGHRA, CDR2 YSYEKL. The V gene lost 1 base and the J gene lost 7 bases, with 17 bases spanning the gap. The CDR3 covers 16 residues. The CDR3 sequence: CASSQGPPSGVQPQHF. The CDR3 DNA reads TGCGCCAGCAGCCAAGGACCGCCCAGCGGGGTACAGCCCCAGCATTTT.

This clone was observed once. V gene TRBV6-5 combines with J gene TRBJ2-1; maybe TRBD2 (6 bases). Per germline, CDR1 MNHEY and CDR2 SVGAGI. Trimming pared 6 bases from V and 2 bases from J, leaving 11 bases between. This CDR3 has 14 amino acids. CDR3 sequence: CASSPGGTYNEQFF. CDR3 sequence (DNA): TGTGCCAGCAGCCCCGGGGGAACCTACAATGAGCAGTTCTTC.

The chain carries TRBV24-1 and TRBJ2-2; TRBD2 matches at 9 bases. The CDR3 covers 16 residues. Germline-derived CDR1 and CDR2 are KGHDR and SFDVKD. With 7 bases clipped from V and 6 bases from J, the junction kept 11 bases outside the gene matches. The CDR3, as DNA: TGTGCCACCAGAGAGACGACTAGCGGATTTCCCGGGGAGCTGTTTTTT. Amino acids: CATRETTSGFPGELFF.

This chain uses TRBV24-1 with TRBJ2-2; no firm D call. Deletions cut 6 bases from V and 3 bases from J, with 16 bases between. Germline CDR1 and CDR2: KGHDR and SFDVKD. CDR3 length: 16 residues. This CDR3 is CATSSGSWSDTGELFF. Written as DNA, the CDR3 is TGTGCCACCAGTTCCGGGTCTTGGTCCGACACCGGGGAGCTGTTTTTT.

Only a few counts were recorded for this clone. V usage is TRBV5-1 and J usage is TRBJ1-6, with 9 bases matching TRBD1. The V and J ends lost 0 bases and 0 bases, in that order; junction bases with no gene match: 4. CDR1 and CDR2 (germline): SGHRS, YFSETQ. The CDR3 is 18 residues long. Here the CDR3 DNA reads TGCGCCAGCAGCTTGGCCGGGACAGGGAGCTCCTATAATTCACCCCTCCACTTT. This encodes CASSLAGTGSSYNSPLHF. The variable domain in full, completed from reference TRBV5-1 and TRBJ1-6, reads KAGVTQTPRYLIKTRGQQVTLSCSPISGHRSVSWYQQTPGQGLQFLFEYFSETQRNKGNFPGRFSGRQFSNSRSEMNVSTLELGDSALYLCASSLAGTGSSYNSPLHFGNGTRLTVT.

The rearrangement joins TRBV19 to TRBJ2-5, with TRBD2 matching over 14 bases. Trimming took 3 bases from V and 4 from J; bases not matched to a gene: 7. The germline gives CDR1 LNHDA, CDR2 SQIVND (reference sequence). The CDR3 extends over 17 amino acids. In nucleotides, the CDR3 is TGTGCCAGTAGTATGACTGGGACTAGCGGGAGTTTAGAGACCCAGTACTTC. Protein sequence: CASSMTGTSGSLETQYF.

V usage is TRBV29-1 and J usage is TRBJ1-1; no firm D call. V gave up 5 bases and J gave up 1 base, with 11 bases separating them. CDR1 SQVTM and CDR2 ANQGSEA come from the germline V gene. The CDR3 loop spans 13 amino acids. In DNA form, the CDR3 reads TGCAGCGTTACCTCAGATCCGAACACTGAAGCTTTCTTT. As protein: CSVTSDPNTEAFF. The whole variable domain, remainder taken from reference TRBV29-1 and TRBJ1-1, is SAVISQKPSRDICQRGTSLTIQCQVDSQVTMMFWYRQQPGQSLTLIATANQGSEATYESGFVIDKFPISRPNLTFSTLTVSNMSPEDSSIYLCSVTSDPNTEAFFGQGTRLTVV.

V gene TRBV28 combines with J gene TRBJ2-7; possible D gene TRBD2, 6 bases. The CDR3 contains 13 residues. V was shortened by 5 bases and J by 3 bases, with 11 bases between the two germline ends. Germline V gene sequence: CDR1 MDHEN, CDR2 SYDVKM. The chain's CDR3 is CASSLGTDYEQYF. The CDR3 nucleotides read TGTGCCAGCAGTCTCGGGACTGACTACGAGCAGTACTTC.

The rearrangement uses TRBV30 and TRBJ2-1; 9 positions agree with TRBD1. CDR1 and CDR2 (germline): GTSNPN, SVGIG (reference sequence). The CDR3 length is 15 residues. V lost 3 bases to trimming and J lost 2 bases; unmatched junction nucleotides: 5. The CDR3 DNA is TGTGCCTGGAGCGACGGACAGGGGACCTACAATGAGCAGTTCTTC. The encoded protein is CAWSDGQGTYNEQFF. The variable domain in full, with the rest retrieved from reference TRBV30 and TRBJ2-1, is SQTIHQWPATLVQPVGSPLSLECTVEGTSNPNLYWYRQAAGRGLQLLFYSVGIGQISSEVPQNLSASRPQDRQFILSSKKLLLSDSGFYLCAWSDGQGTYNEQFFGPGTRLTVL.

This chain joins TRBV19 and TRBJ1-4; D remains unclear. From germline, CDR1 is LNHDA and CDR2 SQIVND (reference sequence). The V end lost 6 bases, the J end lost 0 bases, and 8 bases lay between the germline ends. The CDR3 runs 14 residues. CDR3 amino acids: CASRTRATNEKLFF. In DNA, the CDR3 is TGTGCCAGTAGAACCCGGGCAACTAATGAAAAACTGTTTTTT. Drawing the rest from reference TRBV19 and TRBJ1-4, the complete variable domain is DGGITQSPKYLFRKEGQNVTLSCEQNLNHDAMYWYRQDPGQGLRLIYYSQIVNDFQKGDIAEGYSVSREKKESFPLTVTSAQKNPTAFYLCASRTRATNEKLFFGSGTQLSVL.

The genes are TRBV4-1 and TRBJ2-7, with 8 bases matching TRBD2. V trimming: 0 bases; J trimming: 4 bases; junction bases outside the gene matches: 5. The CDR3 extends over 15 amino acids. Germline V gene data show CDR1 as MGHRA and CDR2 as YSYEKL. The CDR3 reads CASSQELAVIYEQYF. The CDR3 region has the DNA TGCGCCAGCAGCCAAGAACTAGCGGTAATATACGAGCAGTACTTC.

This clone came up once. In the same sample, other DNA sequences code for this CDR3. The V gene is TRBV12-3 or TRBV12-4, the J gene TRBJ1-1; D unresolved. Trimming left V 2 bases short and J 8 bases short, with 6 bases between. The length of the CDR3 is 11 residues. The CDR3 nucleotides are TGTGCCAGCAGTTTAACGGGGGAAGCTTTCTTT. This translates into CASSLTGEAFF.

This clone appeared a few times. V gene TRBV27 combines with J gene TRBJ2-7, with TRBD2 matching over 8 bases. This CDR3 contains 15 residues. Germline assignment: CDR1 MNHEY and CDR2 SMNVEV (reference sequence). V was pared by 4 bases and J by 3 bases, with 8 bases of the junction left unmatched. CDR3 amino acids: CASSSHSGTSYEQYF. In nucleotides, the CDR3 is TGTGCCAGCAGTTCCCATAGCGGGACAAGCTACGAGCAGTACTTC.

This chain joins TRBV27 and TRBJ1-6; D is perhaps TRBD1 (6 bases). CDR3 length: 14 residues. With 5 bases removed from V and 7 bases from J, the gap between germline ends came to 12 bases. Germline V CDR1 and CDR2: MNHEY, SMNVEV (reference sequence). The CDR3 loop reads CASSLDRLNSPLHF. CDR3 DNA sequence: TGTGCCAGCAGTCTCGACAGGCTGAATTCACCCCTCCACTTT.

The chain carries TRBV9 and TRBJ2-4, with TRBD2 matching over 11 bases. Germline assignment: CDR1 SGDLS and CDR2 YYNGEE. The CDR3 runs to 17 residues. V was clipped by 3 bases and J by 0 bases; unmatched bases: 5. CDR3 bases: TGTGCCAGCAGCGCCGGGACTAGCGGTCTAGCCAAAAACATTCAGTACTTC. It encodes CASSAGTSGLAKNIQYF.

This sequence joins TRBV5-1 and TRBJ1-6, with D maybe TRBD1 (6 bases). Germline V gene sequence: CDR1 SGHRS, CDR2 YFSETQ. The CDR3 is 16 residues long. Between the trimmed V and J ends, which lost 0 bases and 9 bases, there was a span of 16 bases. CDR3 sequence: CASSLEGGAGGSPLHF. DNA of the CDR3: TGCGCCAGCAGCTTGGAAGGGGGTGCGGGGGGTTCACCCCTCCACTTT.

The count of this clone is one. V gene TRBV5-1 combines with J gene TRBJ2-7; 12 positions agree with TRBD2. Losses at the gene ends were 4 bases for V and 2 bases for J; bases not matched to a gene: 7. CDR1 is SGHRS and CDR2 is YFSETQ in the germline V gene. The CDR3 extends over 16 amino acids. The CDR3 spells CASSRPGLAGTYEQYF. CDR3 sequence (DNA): TGCGCCAGCAGCAGACCGGGACTAGCGGGCACCTACGAGCAGTACTTC. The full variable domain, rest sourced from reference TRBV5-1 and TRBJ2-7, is KAGVTQTPRYLIKTRGQQVTLSCSPISGHRSVSWYQQTPGQGLQFLFEYFSETQRNKGNFPGRFSGRQFSNSRSEMNVSTLELGDSALYLCASSRPGLAGTYEQYFGPGTRLTVT.

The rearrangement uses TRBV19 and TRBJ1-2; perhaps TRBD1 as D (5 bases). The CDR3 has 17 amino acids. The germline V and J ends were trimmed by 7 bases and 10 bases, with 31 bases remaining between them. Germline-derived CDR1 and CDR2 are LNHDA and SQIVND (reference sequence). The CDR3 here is CASMNRDGVEKGGFYTF. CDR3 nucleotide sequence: TGTGCCAGTATGAACCGGGACGGGGTGGAGAAGGGAGGGTTCTACACCTTC.

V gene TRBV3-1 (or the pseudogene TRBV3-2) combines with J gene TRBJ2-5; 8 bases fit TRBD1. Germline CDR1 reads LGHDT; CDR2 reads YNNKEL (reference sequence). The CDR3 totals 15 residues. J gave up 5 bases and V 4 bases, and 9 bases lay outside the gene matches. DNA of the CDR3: TGTGCCAGCAGCCCGGACAGGGTCAGGGTGGAGACCCAGTACTTC. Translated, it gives CASSPDRVRVETQYF.

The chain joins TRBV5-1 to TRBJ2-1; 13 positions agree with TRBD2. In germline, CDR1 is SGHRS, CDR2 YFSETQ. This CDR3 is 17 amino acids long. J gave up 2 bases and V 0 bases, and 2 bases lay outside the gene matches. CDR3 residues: CASSLAGTSGTYNEQFF. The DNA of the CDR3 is TGCGCCAGCAGCTTGGCGGGGACTAGCGGGACCTACAATGAGCAGTTCTTC.

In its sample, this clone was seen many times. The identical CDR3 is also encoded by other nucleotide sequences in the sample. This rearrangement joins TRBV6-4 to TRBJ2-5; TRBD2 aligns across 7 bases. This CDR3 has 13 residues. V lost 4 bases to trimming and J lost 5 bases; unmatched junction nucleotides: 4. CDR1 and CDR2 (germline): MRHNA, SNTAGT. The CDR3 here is CASSATSRETQYF. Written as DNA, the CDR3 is TGTGCCAGCAGTGCGACTAGCAGGGAGACCCAGTACTTC.

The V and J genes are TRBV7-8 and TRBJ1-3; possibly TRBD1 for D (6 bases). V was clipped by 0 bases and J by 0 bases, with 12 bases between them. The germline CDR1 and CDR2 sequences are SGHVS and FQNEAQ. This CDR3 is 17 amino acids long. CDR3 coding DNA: TGTGCCAGCAGCTTAGCGGACAGACACTACTCTGGAAACACCATATATTTT. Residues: CASSLADRHYSGNTIYF. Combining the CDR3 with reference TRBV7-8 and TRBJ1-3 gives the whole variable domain GAGVSQSPRYKVAKRGQDVALRCDPISGHVSLFWYQQALGQGPEFLTYFQNEAQLDKSGLPSDRFFAERPEGSVSTLKIQRTQQEDSAVYLCASSLADRHYSGNTIYFGEGSWLTVV.

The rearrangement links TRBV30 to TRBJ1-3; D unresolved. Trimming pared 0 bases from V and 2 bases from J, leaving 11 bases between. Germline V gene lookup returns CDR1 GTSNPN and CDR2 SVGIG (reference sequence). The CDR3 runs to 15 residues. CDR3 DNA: TGTGCCTGGAGTGTTTCCCTCCTTGCTGGAAACACCATATATTTT. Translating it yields CAWSVSLLAGNTIYF.